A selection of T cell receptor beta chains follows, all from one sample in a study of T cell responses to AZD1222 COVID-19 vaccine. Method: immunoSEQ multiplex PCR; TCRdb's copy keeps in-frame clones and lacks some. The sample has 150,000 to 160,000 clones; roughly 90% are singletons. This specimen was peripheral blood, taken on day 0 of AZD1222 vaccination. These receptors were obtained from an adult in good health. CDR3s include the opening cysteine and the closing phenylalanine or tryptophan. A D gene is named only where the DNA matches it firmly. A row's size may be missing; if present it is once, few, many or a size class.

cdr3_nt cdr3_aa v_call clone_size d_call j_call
TGTGCCAGTAGTACCCCCTTGGCGGAGCAGTTCTTC CASSTPLAEQFF TRBV19 once - TRBJ2-1
TGTGCCAGCAGTTTATCAGGGGGGAGACACTCTGGAAACACCATATATTTT CASSLSGGRHSGNTIYF TRBV27 - - TRBJ1-3
TGTGCCAGCAGCCTCGACGGCTACGAGCAGTACTTC CASSLDGYEQYF TRBV28 - - TRBJ2-7
TGTGCCAGCAGTTACACAGGGGGTAATTCACCCCTCCACTTT CASSYTGGNSPLHF TRBV2 - TRBD1 TRBJ1-6
TGCGCCAGCAGTCAATCGACGGGGACAGACTACTACGAGCAGTACTTC CASSQSTGTDYYEQYF TRBV23-1 - TRBD1 TRBJ2-7
TGTGCCAGCAGCTCCGGGACAGGGTCGATGGCGGAACTGTTTTTT CASSSGTGSMAELFF TRBV9 - TRBD1 TRBJ1-4
TGTGCCAGCAGTTACTGGGGCACTGGCTCTGGAAACACCATATATTTT CASSYWGTGSGNTIYF TRBV6-5 - - TRBJ1-3
TGTGCCAGCGGGGGAAGGACAGGGCTGACTGAAGCTTTCTTT CASGGRTGLTEAFF TRBV2 - TRBD1 TRBJ1-1
TGCGCCAGCCCCAGGGGAGGGAGAAAACACGAGCAGTACTTC CASPRGGRKHEQYF TRBV23-1 - - TRBJ2-7
TGTGCCAGCAGTTTATGGGCCCGACAGGGAGGCCAGCCCCAGCATTTT CASSLWARQGGQPQHF TRBV28 - TRBD1 TRBJ1-5
TGTGCCAGCAGCCCCTCTGGGGGGGAAGAGACCCAGTACTTC CASSPSGGEETQYF TRBV7-8 - TRBD2 TRBJ2-5
TGTGCCAGCAGGGATAATTATGATGCCAATGAGCAGTTCTTC CASRDNYDANEQFF TRBV6-5 - - TRBJ2-1
TGTGCCAGCACCATCGGGAATAATTCACCCCTCCACTTT CASTIGNNSPLHF TRBV6-5 - - TRBJ1-6
TGTGCCAGCTCATCGGGGATGAACACTGAAGCTTTCTTT CASSSGMNTEAFF TRBV18 - - TRBJ1-1
TGTGCCAGCAGCGAACTAGGGACTAGGGACACAGATACGCAGTATTTT CASSELGTRDTDTQYF TRBV7-8 - TRBD2 TRBJ2-3
TGTGCCAGCAGTTACGGACGGAGAAACACCGGGGAGCTGTTTTTT CASSYGRRNTGELFF TRBV6-5 - - TRBJ2-2
TGTGCCAGTAGTGTAGAGATGACCAGCAATCAGCCCCAGCATTTT CASSVEMTSNQPQHF TRBV19 - - TRBJ1-5
TGTGCCAGCAGCCCCACCTACGGAAACACTGAAGCTTTCTTT CASSPTYGNTEAFF TRBV3-1/TRBV3-2 - - TRBJ1-1
TGCAGTGCTAGTCGGGAGACCCTTAATAATTCACCCCTCCACTTT CSASRETLNNSPLHF TRBV20-1 - - TRBJ1-6
TGTGCCAGCAGCTCGCGGGGCGCCCTGAACACTGAAGCTTTCTTT CASSSRGALNTEAFF TRBV3-1/TRBV3-2 - - TRBJ1-1
TGCGCCAGCCGCACTGGACAGGGGCTCTCTGGAAACACCATATATTTT CASRTGQGLSGNTIYF TRBV5-1 - TRBD1 TRBJ1-3
TGTGCCAGCTCACTAAGACTGGGTCCAGGAGAGCAGTTCTTC CASSLRLGPGEQFF TRBV18 - - TRBJ2-1
TGTGCCAGCACCTCAGGGGGAGGGAACAACTATGGCTACACCTTC CASTSGGGNNYGYTF TRBV9 - TRBD1 TRBJ1-2
TGTGCCAGCAGCTTGGACAGGGGAGGTAATGAAAAACTGTTTTTT CASSLDRGGNEKLFF TRBV6-5 - TRBD1 TRBJ1-4
TGTGCCACCAGTGATCCTGGACAGGGGGGCGACACTGAAGCTTTCTTT CATSDPGQGGDTEAFF TRBV24-1 - TRBD1 TRBJ1-1
TGTGCCAGCTCACTTGCCGTTCAGGGGTCGCTTGGCTACACCTTC CASSLAVQGSLGYTF TRBV18 - - TRBJ1-2
TGTGCCACCTGGACAGCCGGGGAGCTGTTTTTT CATWTAGELFF TRBV24-1 - - TRBJ2-2
TGTGCCAGCAGCTTAGTCACGGACAGGGGGCTTGGCTACACCTTC CASSLVTDRGLGYTF TRBV7-9 - TRBD1 TRBJ1-2
TGTGCCAGCAGCTTAAGGGGGGGACCCCAAGAGACCCAGTACTTC CASSLRGGPQETQYF TRBV7-3 - TRBD2 TRBJ2-5
TGTGCCTGGACTGGGCCCGGGACTGGGTATAATTCACCCCTCCACTTT CAWTGPGTGYNSPLHF TRBV30 - - TRBJ1-6
TGTGCCAGCAGCGCGGGACTAGCGGGCTACGAGCAGTACTTC CASSAGLAGYEQYF TRBV9 - TRBD2 TRBJ2-7
TGTGCCAGCAGTTTAGACAGGGGGCGACCCCAGCATTTT CASSLDRGRPQHF TRBV12-3/TRBV12-4 - TRBD1 TRBJ1-5
TGTGCCAGCAGTGTGGGCGGGGAAGCTTTCTTT CASSVGGEAFF TRBV2 - - TRBJ1-1
TGTGCCAGCAGCTTAGAGAGGCAGGGCGGAAAACTGTTTTTT CASSLERQGGKLFF TRBV11-2 - - TRBJ1-4
TGTGCCAGCAGCCAAGATCGGGGGCCCTACGAGCAGTACTTC CASSQDRGPYEQYF TRBV3-1/TRBV3-2 once - TRBJ2-7
TGTGCCAGCAGCTTGTGGAGATTTAGCAATCAGCCCCAGCATTTT CASSLWRFSNQPQHF TRBV7-2 once - TRBJ1-5
TGTGCCAGCAGCCAAGATATCGGGGGTGGCACAGATACGCAGTATTTT CASSQDIGGGTDTQYF TRBV3-1/TRBV3-2 - - TRBJ2-3
TGTGCCAGCAGCAAAGACAGGGATAGGAACACTGAAGCTTTCTTT CASSKDRDRNTEAFF TRBV11-3 - TRBD1 TRBJ1-1
TGTGCAAGTCGCTTACCCCGGACAGGGGGCTGGTCCTATAATTCACCCCTCCACTTT CASRLPRTGGWSYNSPLHF TRBV12-2 - - TRBJ1-6
TGTGCCAGCAGTGACGGGACCCCCGCTGGAACCTTGGGACAGCCCCAGCATTTT CASSDGTPAGTLGQPQHF TRBV2 - - TRBJ1-5
TGCGCCAGCAGCGCCTCCATAGGGGTGAGCTATGGCTACACCTTC CASSASIGVSYGYTF TRBV4-3 once - TRBJ1-2
TGTGCCCGACGGGACTCGGCGTACGAGCAGTACTTC CARRDSAYEQYF TRBV2 - - TRBJ2-7
TGTGCCAGCAGTGTGGGACAGCAATCCTACGAGCAGTACTTC CASSVGQQSYEQYF TRBV9 - TRBD1 TRBJ2-7
TGTGCCAGCAGCTTAACGGGCAGAAGTAACACTGAAGCTTTCTTT CASSLTGRSNTEAFF TRBV7-6 - - TRBJ1-1
TGTGCCATCAGTGAGAGTAGCGGGAAGGGCTACGAGCAGTACTTC CAISESSGKGYEQYF TRBV10-3 - TRBD2 TRBJ2-7
TGTGCTAGCAGCCCTGCGGAAGCGAGCGAGCAGTACTTC CASSPAEASEQYF TRBV7-7 - - TRBJ2-7
TGTGCCACCGTGGGGACAGGGGGCAAAGGTTCACCCCTCCACTTT CATVGTGGKGSPLHF TRBV2 - TRBD1 TRBJ1-6
TGCAGTGCAAGTCTACCGGGACAGGGTACGTACCAGCCCCAGCATTTT CSASLPGQGTYQPQHF TRBV20-1 - TRBD1 TRBJ1-5
TGCGCCAGCAGCTTGCCGGGGAACTCTGGAAACACCATATATTTT CASSLPGNSGNTIYF TRBV5-1 - - TRBJ1-3
TGTGCCAGCAGCTTCTCAGGGCTCTATAGCAATCAGCCCCAGCATTTT CASSFSGLYSNQPQHF TRBV5-6 - - TRBJ1-5
TGTGCCAGCAGTGAATGGGGGAGTGTAGGCAATCAGCCCCAGCATTTT CASSEWGSVGNQPQHF TRBV25-1 - - TRBJ1-5
TGCGCCAGCAGCCCATCTGGGACAGGGGTTTTAGATACGCAGTATTTT CASSPSGTGVLDTQYF TRBV5-1 - TRBD1 TRBJ2-3
TGTGCCAGCACCGAGGGGGAGACCCAGTACTTC CASTEGETQYF TRBV21-1 - - TRBJ2-5
TGCAGCGTCCTGGGAGGTCTTGAGGAAAAACTGTTTTTT CSVLGGLEEKLFF TRBV29-1 - - TRBJ1-4
TGTGCCAGCAGCCTACAGGAGGGCAATCAGCCCCAGCATTTT CASSLQEGNQPQHF TRBV7-8 - - TRBJ1-5
TGTGCCAGCAGCCTACAGGGGGCGCATACAGATACGCAGTATTTT CASSLQGAHTDTQYF TRBV7-3 - TRBD1 TRBJ2-3
TGTGCCAGCAGCCCCGGGTATGGGCAGCCCCAGCATTTT CASSPGYGQPQHF TRBV11-2 - - TRBJ1-5
TGTGCCAGCAGCCAACTAGCGGAGCAGTACTTC CASSQLAEQYF TRBV11-3 - TRBD2 TRBJ2-7
TGTGCCAGCAGCTTTGGGGATTCTGGGGCCAACGTCCTGACTTTC CASSFGDSGANVLTF TRBV5-4 - - TRBJ2-6
TGTGCCAGCAGCCCACCAGGCGCTGAAGCTTTCTTT CASSPPGAEAFF TRBV14 once - TRBJ1-1